The 11 T cell receptor beta chains reported below all come from one sample, sequenced in a study of Graves' ophthalmopathy and Graves' hyperthyroidism. Investigators amplified TCR beta CDR3 regions from RNA transcripts. Following a first-round RT-PCR that used HTBI primers, a second-round multiplex PCR was carried out. From the multiplex PCR reads, TCRdb called clonotypes with MiXCR, one entry per CDR3 protein. The sample has some 1.1 million distinct CDR3 sequences; around a third are singletons. The material sequenced was peripheral blood or thyroid tissue (not recorded which). The source is an adult man with Graves' hyperthyroidism.

This clonotype was observed at least ten times. The junction shows a germline mismatch at one end, possibly a read error. The chain recombines TRBV7-8 with TRBJ1-5; 9 positions match TRBD1. The CDR3 loop spans 15 amino acids. CDR1 SGHVS and CDR2 FQNEAQ come from the germline V gene. The CDR3 loop reads CASSPRDRALQPQHF. For the CDR3, the DNA is TGCGCCAGCAGCCCTCGGGACAGGGCTCTTCAGCCCCAGCATTTT.

The rearrangement links TRBV2 to TRBJ1-5; 7 nucleotides match TRBD1. Trimming at V came to 6 bases and at J to 7 bases, leaving 9 bases not matched to a gene. The CDR3 sequence is 14 residues long. CDR1 SNHLY and CDR2 FYNNEI come from the germline V gene. The CDR3: CASRGTGVYQPQHF. The CDR3 nucleotides read TGTGCCAGCAGAGGTACAGGGGTGTACCAGCCCCAGCATTTT.

The chain carries TRBV5-8 and TRBJ1-3, with 8 bases that match TRBD1. Germline CDR1 reads SGHTS; CDR2 reads YDEGEE. With 6 bases clipped from V and 2 bases from J, the junction kept 10 bases outside the gene matches. The CDR3 is 16 residues long. CDR3 nucleotide sequence: TGTGCCAGCAACCCCGGGACAGGATTCGCTGGAAACACCATATATTTT. This encodes CASNPGTGFAGNTIYF.

This clonotype was detected ten times or more. The chain employs TRBV14 and TRBJ1-6; D might be TRBD1 (5 bases). Germline V gene sequence: CDR1 SGHDN, CDR2 FVKESK. V was shortened by 1 base and J by 8 bases, with 12 bases between the two germline ends. There are 15 residues in the CDR3. CDR3 sequence: CASSQGQGIDSPLHF. The CDR3 nucleotides read TGTGCCAGCAGCCAAGGGCAGGGTATCGATTCACCCCTCCACTTT. Supplemented by reference TRBV14 and TRBJ1-6, the full variable domain reads EAGVTQFPSHSVIEKGQTVTLRCDPISGHDNLYWYRRVMGKEIKFLLHFVKESKQDESGMPNNRFLAERTGGTYSTLKVQPAELEDSGVYFCASSQGQGIDSPLHFGNGTRLTVT.

Ten or more counts support this clonotype. The genes are TRBV4-1 and TRBJ1-6; unclear D gene. CDR3 length equals 16 residues. Trimming cost V 0 bases and J 9 bases, with 15 bases left between them. In germline, CDR1 is MGHRA, CDR2 YSYEKL. The CDR3 DNA follows: TGCGCCAGCAGCCAAGATCTCACTGGGGTGGGTTCACCCCTCCACTTT. It specifies CASSQDLTGVGSPLHF.

The gene calls are TRBV15 and TRBJ2-7, with D hard to call. Trimming cost V 5 bases and J 4 bases, with 15 bases left between them. Germline CDR1 is LNHNV and CDR2 is YYDKDF (reference sequence). The CDR3 totals 14 residues. Written as DNA, the CDR3 is TGTGCCACCAGCCCTCTCCCGAGGTCGTACGAGCAGTACTTC. It is translated as CATSPLPRSYEQYF.

This chain uses TRBV25-1 with TRBJ1-2; TRBD1 matches at 11 bases. CDR3 length: 13 amino acids. Germline V lookup: CDR1 MGHDK, CDR2 SYGVNS. J gave up 7 bases and V 7 bases, and 5 bases lay outside the gene matches. CDR3 region: CASKDRGLGGYTF. The CDR3 nucleotides are TGTGCCAGCAAGGACAGGGGGCTTGGTGGCTACACCTTC.

This clonotype appeared many times. The chain has TRBV14 and TRBJ1-1; D not certain. Germline assignment: CDR1 SGHDN and CDR2 FVKESK. The CDR3 is 14 residues long. V was clipped by 1 base and J by 4 bases, with 10 bases between them. CDR3 amino acids: CASSQAPRSTEAFF. The CDR3 DNA is TGTGCCAGCAGCCAAGCACCTCGGAGCACTGAAGCTTTCTTT.

The V and J genes are TRBV9 and TRBJ1-4, with D tentatively TRBD1 (5 bases). The CDR3 covers 15 residues. The V end was cut by 3 bases, the J end by 8 bases, with 17 bases between. Germline CDR1 is SGDLS and CDR2 is YYNGEE. The CDR3 DNA reads TGTGCCAGCAGCGAGGTTAGCGGGAGGGGAGAAAAACTGTTTTTT. It yields the protein CASSEVSGRGEKLFF.

This rearrangement joins TRBV20-1 to TRBJ1-5, with D possibly matching TRBD1 (6 bases). V was cut by 3 bases and J by 3 bases, with 12 bases left in between. The CDR3 has 14 amino acids. Germline V lookup: CDR1 DFQATT, CDR2 SNEGSKA (reference sequence). CDR3 loop: CSARWRGANQPQHF. In DNA form, the CDR3 reads TGCAGTGCTAGGTGGAGGGGGGCCAATCAGCCCCAGCATTTT.

This clonotype has more than one count but fewer than ten. Given a much more abundant clone one base away, this may be a read error. V is TRBV10-3 and J is TRBJ1-1; 7 positions match TRBD1. The V and J ends lost 8 bases and 2 bases, in that order; junction bases with no gene match: 8. The CDR3 is made up of 14 amino acids. CDR1 is ENHRY and CDR2 is SYGVKD in the germline V gene. The CDR3 sequence: CAIGIQGINTEAFF. The CDR3 DNA is TGTGCCATCGGCATACAGGGGATCAACACTGAAGCTTTCTTT.